This entry describes one T cell receptor beta chain. These data are taken from a study of regulatory T cells in long-lasting Graves disease. TCR beta libraries were built with iRepertoire HTBI primers and Arm-PCR of CDR3 regions. TCRdb reprocessed the multiplex PCR reads with MiXCR, giving one entry per CDR3 protein. The sample records hundreds of thousands of distinct CDR3 sequences, about 30% being singletons. The time point here: persistent/refractory GD, antithyroid drugs over 5 years with positive TRAb. RNA isolated from PBMCs was used to make the TCR library. The germline V gene encodes CDR1 SEHNR and CDR2 FQNEAQ (reference sequence). Germline trimming cut 2 bases from V and 3 bases from J; bases unmatched to any gene: 6. CDR3 length: 15 residues.

Material: peripheral blood mononuclear cells (PBMCs), obtained when the disease was refractory, from a patient treated with antithyroid drugs. This chain uses TRBV7-9 with TRBJ2-7; 8 nucleotides match TRBD2. The clonotype comes from a female donor with Graves disease. The CDR3 spells CASSLSSGSNYEQYF. In DNA, the CDR3 is TGTGCCAGCAGCTTATCCAGCGGGAGTAACTACGAGCAGTACTTC.